This passage covers 15 T cell receptor beta chains from one sample sequenced in a study of T-cell reconstitution after alpha-beta-depleted transplantation in children. Library preparation (for TCRbeta) was performed with unique molecular identifiers. TCRdb fed the PCR reads into MiXCR, producing one record per CDR3 protein. The data hold hundreds of thousands of distinct CDR3 sequences, with under 15% observed a single time. Sequenced here: PBMCs, mostly from graft donor cells, sampled 360 days after TCRalphabeta/CD19-depleted stem cell transplant. Source of these receptors: a male patient younger than 18 who had a stem cell transplant for acute myeloid leukemia, so the T cells may come from the graft donor.

This clonotype was seen only a few times. This chain joins TRBV7-6 and TRBJ2-1, with D tentatively TRBD1 (6 bases). The CDR3 totals 15 residues. Germline V lookup: CDR1 SGHVS, CDR2 FNYEAQ. Trimming removed 0 bases from V and 4 bases from J, with 10 bases in between. The CDR3 bases are TGTGCCAGCAGCTTAGCGGGACAAGTATACAATGAGCAGTTCTTC. Its translation is CASSLAGQVYNEQFF.

This clonotype was recorded at least ten times. The chain carries TRBV20-1 and TRBJ2-3; D gene ambiguous. V shed 0 bases and J shed 5 bases, with 9 bases lying between them. CDR3 length: 13 amino acids. CDR1 DFQATT and CDR2 SNEGSKA come from the germline V gene (reference sequence). The CDR3 here is CSARDRAIDTQYF. CDR3 DNA sequence: TGCAGTGCTAGAGATCGGGCAATAGATACGCAGTATTTT.

This clonotype turned up a few times. As DNA, the CDR3 is TGTGCCAGCAAACAAGAGGGGGACTATGGGGAGACCCAGTACTTC. Protein: CASKQEGDYGETQYF. The V gene is TRBV12-3 or TRBV12-4, the J gene TRBJ2-5; D is perhaps TRBD2 (7 bases). The ends were cut back, 7 bases at V and 5 bases at J, with 20 bases in the middle. This CDR3 contains 15 residues.

Ten or more counts support this clonotype. The CDR3 protein is CSVTPSGRINHNEQFF. CDR3 in DNA: TGCAGCGTGACCCCCAGCGGGAGAATTAACCACAATGAGCAGTTCTTC. This chain links TRBV29-1 with TRBJ2-1, with 8 nucleotides matching TRBD2. The ends lost 6 bases at V and 5 bases at J; junction bases unmatched: 15. The V gene's germline CDR1 is SQVTM and CDR2 ANQGSEA. The CDR3 consists of 16 residues.

The sample holds many counts of this clonotype. The chain couples TRBV4-2 to TRBJ2-3; 7 bases fit TRBD2. The CDR3 contains 18 residues. CDR1 is LGHNA and CDR2 is YNFKEQ in the germline V gene. V shed 0 bases, J shed 2 bases, and the junction held 11 bases outside the gene matches. Here the CDR3 reads CASSQEGGTTLSTDTQYF. CDR3 bases: TGTGCCAGCAGCCAAGAAGGTGGGACTACCCTATCCACAGATACGCAGTATTTT.

This clonotype was detected a few times. The chain recombines TRBV28 with TRBJ2-2, with TRBD1 matching 9 bases. The CDR3 extends over 18 amino acids. Trimming at V came to 0 bases and at J to 5 bases, leaving 10 bases not matched to a gene. Germline V gives CDR1 MDHEN, CDR2 SYDVKM. The CDR3 DNA is TGTGCCAGCAGTTTATGGCCTGGTCTTGGGACAGGGACCGGGGAGCTGTTTTTT. This gives the protein CASSLWPGLGTGTGELFF.

This clonotype was observed at least ten times. This chain connects TRBV10-3 to TRBJ2-5, with a weak D call TRBD2 (5 bases). The germline V and J ends were trimmed by 5 bases and 1 base, with 17 bases remaining between them. Germline V CDR1 and CDR2: ENHRY, SYGVKD. CDR3 length: 16 amino acids. CDR3 sequence (DNA): TGTGCCATCAGTCTCCTTCCAAGCGGCCTCCAAGAGACCCAGTACTTC. Protein sequence: CAISLLPSGLQETQYF.

This clonotype came up many times. The chain carries TRBV20-1 and TRBJ2-7; 8 nucleotides align to TRBD2. Per the germline V gene, CDR1 is DFQATT and CDR2 is SNEGSKA (reference sequence). The CDR3 has 16 residues. V lost 5 bases to trimming and J lost 1 base; unmatched junction nucleotides: 13. In DNA form, the CDR3 reads TGCAGTGCTCCCCGGCCGCGGGAGGAGAGGTCCTACGAGCAGTACTTC. Protein sequence: CSAPRPREERSYEQYF.

V is TRBV29-1 and J is TRBJ2-1, with D hard to call. The CDR3 runs 11 residues. V lost 7 bases and J 8 bases, leaving 12 bases between the germline ends. Per germline, CDR1 SQVTM and CDR2 ANQGSEA. The CDR3 nucleotides read TGCAGCGGGACCCACAGCCATGAGCAGTTCTTC. Amino acid sequence: CSGTHSHEQFF.

For this clonotype: The junction does not match germline at one end; this may be a read error. The chain links TRBV28 to TRBJ1-4; D may be TRBD1 (6 bases). Germline CDR1 is MDHEN and CDR2 is SYDVKM. The CDR3 extends over 15 amino acids. The CDR3 DNA reads TGTGCCGGCAGTTTATATCAGGGGATAGGGGAAAAACTGTTTTTT. Its translation: CAGSLYQGIGEKLFF. The entire variable domain, with the rest obtained from reference TRBV28 and TRBJ1-4, is as follows: DVKVTQSSRYLVKRTGEKVFLECVQDMDHENMFWYRQDPGLGLRLIYFSYDVKMKEKGDIPEGYSVSREKKERFSLILESASTNQTSMYLCAGSLYQGIGEKLFFGSGTQLSVL.

This clonotype showed up just a few times. This chain links TRBV7-6 with TRBJ2-5, with D unclear. V shed 5 bases and J shed 3 bases, with 16 bases lying between them. This CDR3 spans 15 amino acids. Germline V CDR1 and CDR2: SGHVS, FNYEAQ. The CDR3 reads CASSTAGPREETQYF. CDR3 DNA sequence: TGTGCCAGCAGCACAGCCGGGCCTAGAGAAGAGACCCAGTACTTC.

This clonotype was observed a handful of times. The chain links TRBV5-1 to TRBJ2-1, with D hard to call. The CDR3 loop spans 13 amino acids. The germline V gene has CDR1 SGHRS and CDR2 YFSETQ. Trimming cost V 0 bases and J 7 bases, with 8 bases left between them. The CDR3 sequence: CASSLDMGNEQFF. CDR3 in DNA: TGCGCCAGCAGCTTGGATATGGGGAATGAGCAGTTCTTC. The full variable domain, its missing parts supplied by reference TRBV5-1 and TRBJ2-1, is KAGVTQTPRYLIKTRGQQVTLSCSPISGHRSVSWYQQTPGQGLQFLFEYFSETQRNKGNFPGRFSGRQFSNSRSEMNVSTLELGDSALYLCASSLDMGNEQFFGPGTRLTVL.

The table lists this clonotype with many counts. A read error may produce the germline difference seen at one junction end. This chain connects TRBV20-1 to TRBJ2-1; TRBD1 is a possible D gene (6 bases). Germline CDR1 and CDR2: DFQATT and SNEGSKA (reference sequence). This CDR3 contains 13 residues. The DNA for the CDR3 is TGCAGTGCTAGAAGGGACACCTACGATGAGCAGTTCTTC. As protein: CSARRDTYDEQFF.

This clonotype was observed at least ten times. V gene TRBV5-1 combines with J gene TRBJ2-7, with D possibly being TRBD1 (5 bases). Between the trimmed V and J ends, which lost 4 bases and 2 bases, there was a span of 10 bases. This CDR3 is built from 13 residues. Germline V lookup: CDR1 SGHRS, CDR2 YFSETQ. The CDR3 region has the DNA TGCGCCAGCAGCGTCACAGGAACCTACGAGCAGTACTTC. Translated: CASSVTGTYEQYF.

The table lists this clonotype with many counts. The V gene is TRBV7-8, the J gene TRBJ2-2; possible D gene TRBD2, 6 bases. Germline lookup yields CDR1 SGHVS and CDR2 FQNEAQ. The V and J ends lost 0 bases and 3 bases respectively, with 11 bases between them. The CDR3 consists of 16 residues. The CDR3 nucleotides read TGTGCCAGCAGCTTAGCTAGCGGCTCCTACACCGGGGAGCTGTTTTTT. This sequence encodes CASSLASGSYTGELFF.